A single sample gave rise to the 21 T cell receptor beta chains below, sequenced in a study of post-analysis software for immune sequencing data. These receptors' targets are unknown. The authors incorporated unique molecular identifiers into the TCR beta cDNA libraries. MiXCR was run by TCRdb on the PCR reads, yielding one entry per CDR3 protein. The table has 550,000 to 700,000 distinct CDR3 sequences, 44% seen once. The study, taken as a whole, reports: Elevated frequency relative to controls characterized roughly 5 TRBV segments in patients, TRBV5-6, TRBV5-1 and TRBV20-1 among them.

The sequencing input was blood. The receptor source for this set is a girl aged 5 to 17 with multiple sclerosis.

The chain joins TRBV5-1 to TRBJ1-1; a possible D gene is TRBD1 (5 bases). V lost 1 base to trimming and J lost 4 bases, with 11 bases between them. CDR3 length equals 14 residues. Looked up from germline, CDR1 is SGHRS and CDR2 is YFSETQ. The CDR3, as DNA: TGCGCCAGCAGCTTGTATAAGGGGACCACTGAAGCTTTCTTT. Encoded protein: CASSLYKGTTEAFF. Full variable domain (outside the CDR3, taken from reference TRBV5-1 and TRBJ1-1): KAGVTQTPRYLIKTRGQQVTLSCSPISGHRSVSWYQQTPGQGLQFLFEYFSETQRNKGNFPGRFSGRQFSNSRSEMNVSTLELGDSALYLCASSLYKGTTEAFFGQGTRLTVV.

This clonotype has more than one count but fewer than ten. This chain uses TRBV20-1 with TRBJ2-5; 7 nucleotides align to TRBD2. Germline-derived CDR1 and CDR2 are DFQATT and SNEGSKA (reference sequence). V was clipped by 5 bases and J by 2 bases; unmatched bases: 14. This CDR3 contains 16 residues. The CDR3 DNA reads TGCAGTGCTTCCCAACGGGACTATCCAGGGCAAGAGACCCAGTACTTC. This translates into CSASQRDYPGQETQYF.

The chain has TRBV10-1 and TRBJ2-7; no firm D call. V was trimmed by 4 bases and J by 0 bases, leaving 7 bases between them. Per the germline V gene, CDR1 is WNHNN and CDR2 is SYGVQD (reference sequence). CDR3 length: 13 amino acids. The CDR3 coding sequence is TGCGCCAGCAGTGGACCTAGCTCCTACGAGCAGTACTTC. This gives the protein CASSGPSSYEQYF.

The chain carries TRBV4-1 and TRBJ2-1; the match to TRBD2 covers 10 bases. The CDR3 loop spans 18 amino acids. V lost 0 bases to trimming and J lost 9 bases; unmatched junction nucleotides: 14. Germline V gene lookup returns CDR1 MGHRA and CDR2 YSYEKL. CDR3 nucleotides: TGCGCCAGCAGCCAAGATGAATTTAGGGCTAGCGGGAGCAGTGAGCAGTTCTTC. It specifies CASSQDEFRASGSSEQFF.

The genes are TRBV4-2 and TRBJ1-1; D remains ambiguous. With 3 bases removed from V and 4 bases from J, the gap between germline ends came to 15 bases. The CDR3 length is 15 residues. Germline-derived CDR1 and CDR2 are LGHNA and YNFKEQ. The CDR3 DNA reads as TGTGCCAGCAGCCAGCTCACATGGGGAGGCACTGAAGCTTTCTTT. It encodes CASSQLTWGGTEAFF.

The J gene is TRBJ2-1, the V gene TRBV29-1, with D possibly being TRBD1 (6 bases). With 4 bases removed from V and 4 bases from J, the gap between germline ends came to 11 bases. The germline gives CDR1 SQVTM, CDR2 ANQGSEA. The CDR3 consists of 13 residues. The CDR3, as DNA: TGCAGCGTTGCCCGGACAGATTACAATGAGCAGTTCTTC. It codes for CSVARTDYNEQFF.

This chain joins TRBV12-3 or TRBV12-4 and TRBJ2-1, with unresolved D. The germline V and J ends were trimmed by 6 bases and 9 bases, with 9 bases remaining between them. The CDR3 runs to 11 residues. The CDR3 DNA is TGTGCCAGCAGGTTAATTAGTGAGCAGTTCTTC. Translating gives CASRLISEQFF.

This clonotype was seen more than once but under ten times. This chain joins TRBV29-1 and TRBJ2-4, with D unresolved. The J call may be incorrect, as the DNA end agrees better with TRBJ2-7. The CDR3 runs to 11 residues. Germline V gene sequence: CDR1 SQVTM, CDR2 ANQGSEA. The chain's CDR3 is CSAERDYEQYF. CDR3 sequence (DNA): TGCAGCGCTGAGCGAGATTACGAGCAGTACTTC.

CDR3 sequence: CASSYNIGGQGFNEQFF. For the CDR3, the DNA is TGTGCCAGCAGCTACAACATTGGGGGACAGGGGTTCAATGAGCAGTTCTTC. The chain uses TRBV7-9 and TRBJ2-1; TRBD1 aligns across 10 bases. Trimming removed 4 bases from V and 6 bases from J; junction bases left unmatched: 12. The CDR3 sequence is 17 residues long. Germline V gene lookup returns CDR1 SEHNR and CDR2 FQNEAQ (reference sequence). Variable domain in full (rest from reference TRBV7-9 and TRBJ2-1): DTGVSQNPRHKITKRGQNVTFRCDPISEHNRLYWYRQTLGQGPEFLTYFQNEAQLEKSRLLSDRFSAERPKGSFSTLEIQRTEQGDSAMYLCASSYNIGGQGFNEQFFGPGTRLTVL.

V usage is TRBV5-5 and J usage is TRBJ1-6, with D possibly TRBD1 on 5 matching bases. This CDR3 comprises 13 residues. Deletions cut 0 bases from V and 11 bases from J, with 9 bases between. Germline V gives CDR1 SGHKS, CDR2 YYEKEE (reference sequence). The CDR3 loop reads CASSLAQATPLHF. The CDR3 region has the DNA TGTGCCAGCAGCTTGGCACAGGCGACACCCCTCCACTTT. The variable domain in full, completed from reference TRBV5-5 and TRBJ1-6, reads DAGVTQSPTHLIKTRGQQVTLRCSPISGHKSVSWYQQVLGQGPQFIFQYYEKEERGRGNFPDRFSARQFPNYSSELNVNALLLGDSALYLCASSLAQATPLHFGNGTRLTVT.

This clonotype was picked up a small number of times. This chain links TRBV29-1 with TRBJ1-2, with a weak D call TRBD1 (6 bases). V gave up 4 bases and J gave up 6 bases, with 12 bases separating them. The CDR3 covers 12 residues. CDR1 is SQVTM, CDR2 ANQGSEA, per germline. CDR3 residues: CSVVGGKDGYTF. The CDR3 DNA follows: TGCAGCGTTGTTGGGGGCAAGGATGGCTACACCTTC.

CDR3 sequence reads: CASSLSATGEQYF. CDR3 in DNA: TGTGCCAGCAGTTTGAGCGCTACAGGCGAGCAGTACTTC. V is TRBV12-3 or TRBV12-4 and J is TRBJ2-7; D may be TRBD1 (5 bases). The CDR3 totals 13 residues. Trimming took 3 bases from V and 6 from J, leaving 12 bases between them.

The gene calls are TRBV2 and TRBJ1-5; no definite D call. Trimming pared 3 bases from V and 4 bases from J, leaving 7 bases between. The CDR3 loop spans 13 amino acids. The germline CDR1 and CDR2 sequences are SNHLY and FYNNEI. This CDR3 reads CASSERRNQPQHF. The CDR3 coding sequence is TGTGCCAGCAGTGAGAGGAGAAATCAGCCCCAGCATTTT.

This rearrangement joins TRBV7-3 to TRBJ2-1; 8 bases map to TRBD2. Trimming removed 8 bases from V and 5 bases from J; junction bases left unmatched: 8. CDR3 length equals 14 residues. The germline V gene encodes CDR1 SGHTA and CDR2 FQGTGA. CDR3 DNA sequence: TGTGCCAGCTCTACTAGCGGCCATAACAATGAGCAGTTCTTC. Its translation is CASSTSGHNNEQFF.

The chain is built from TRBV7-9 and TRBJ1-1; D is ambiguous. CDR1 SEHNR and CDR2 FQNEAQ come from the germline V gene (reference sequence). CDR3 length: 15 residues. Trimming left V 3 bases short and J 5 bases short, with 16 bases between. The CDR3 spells CASSFYTTSLTEAFF. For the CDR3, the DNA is TGTGCCAGCAGCTTCTATACAACGTCGTTGACTGAAGCTTTCTTT.

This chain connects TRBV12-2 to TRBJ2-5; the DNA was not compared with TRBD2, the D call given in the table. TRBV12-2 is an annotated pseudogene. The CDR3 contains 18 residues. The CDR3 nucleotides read TGTGCAAGTCGCTTAGCGCAGCAAGGAGCGGGACGCCAAGAGACCCAGTACTTC. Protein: CASRLAQQGAGRQETQYF.

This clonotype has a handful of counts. The CDR3 protein is CASSPTGGSSYEQYF. The CDR3 region has the DNA TGTGCCAGCAGCCCGACGGGGGGAAGCTCCTACGAGCAGTACTTC. The chain has TRBV3-1 and TRBJ2-7; the match to TRBD2 covers 7 bases. This CDR3 has 15 residues. The germline gives CDR1 LGHDT, CDR2 YNNKEL (reference sequence). J lost 0 bases, V lost 4 bases, and 6 bases had no gene match.

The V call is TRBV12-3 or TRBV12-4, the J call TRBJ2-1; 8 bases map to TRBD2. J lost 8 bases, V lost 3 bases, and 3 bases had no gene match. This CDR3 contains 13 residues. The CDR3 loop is CASSLVGGDEQFF. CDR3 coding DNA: TGTGCCAGCAGTTTGGTCGGGGGGGATGAGCAGTTCTTC.

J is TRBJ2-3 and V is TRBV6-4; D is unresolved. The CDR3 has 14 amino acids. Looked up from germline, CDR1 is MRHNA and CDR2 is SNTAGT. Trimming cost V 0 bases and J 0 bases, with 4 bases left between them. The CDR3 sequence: CASSDSLSTDTQYF. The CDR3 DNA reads TGTGCCAGCAGTGACTCGCTGAGCACAGATACGCAGTATTTT.

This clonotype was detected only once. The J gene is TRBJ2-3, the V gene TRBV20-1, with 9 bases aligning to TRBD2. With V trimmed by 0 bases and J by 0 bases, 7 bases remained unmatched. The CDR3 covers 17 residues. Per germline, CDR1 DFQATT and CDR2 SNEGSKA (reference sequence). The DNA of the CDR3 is TGCAGTGCTAGAGACCCCGAGACTAGCGGAAGCACAGATACGCAGTATTTT. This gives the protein CSARDPETSGSTDTQYF.

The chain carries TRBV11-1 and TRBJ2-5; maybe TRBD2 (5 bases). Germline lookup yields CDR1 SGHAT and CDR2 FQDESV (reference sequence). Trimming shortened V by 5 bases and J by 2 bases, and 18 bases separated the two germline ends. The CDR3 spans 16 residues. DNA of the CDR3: TGTGCCAGCAGCCCCCGGACTGGCCATTTTCAAGAGACCCAGTACTTC. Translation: CASSPRTGHFQETQYF.